Following are 17 T cell receptor beta chains from one sample sequenced in a study of shared clonotypes between healthy human individuals. Sequencing was performed with immunoSEQ multiplex PCR; in TCRdb, only in-frame clones are kept and a portion is missing. The data show approximately 470,000 clones, roughly 80% seen once. Sequencing was performed on PBMCs. Source of these receptors: a woman between 35 and 50 years old in good health. Some clones in this sample may be carry-over from other donors' samples.

This sequence joins TRBV7-2 and TRBJ1-2; maybe TRBD1 (5 bases). The V gene lost 0 bases and the J gene lost 8 bases, with 10 bases spanning the gap. Germline-derived CDR1 and CDR2 are SGHTA and FQGNSA. CDR3 length: 13 residues. CDR3 residues: CASSLAGAGGYTF. In DNA, the CDR3 is TGTGCCAGCAGCTTAGCAGGGGCTGGCGGCTACACCTTC.

The chain combines TRBV6-4 with TRBJ2-2; D is perhaps TRBD2 (5 bases). Germline V lookup: CDR1 MRHNA, CDR2 SNTAGT. The CDR3 totals 14 residues. The ends were cut back, 3 bases at V and 3 bases at J, with 8 bases in the middle. CDR3 sequence: CASSEVEDTGELFF. CDR3 nucleotides: TGTGCCAGCAGTGAAGTGGAGGACACCGGGGAGCTGTTTTTT.

This clone occurred once. The chain employs TRBV5-1 and TRBJ2-1, with D uncertain. Germline V gives CDR1 SGHRS, CDR2 YFSETQ. The CDR3 contains 14 residues. V dropped 0 bases and J dropped 2 bases, with 6 bases sitting between them. The CDR3 sequence: CASSLVGPYNEQFF. Written as DNA, the CDR3 is TGCGCCAGCAGCTTGGTGGGTCCCTACAATGAGCAGTTCTTC.

A word on this clone: Other DNA sequences of this sample code for an identical CDR3. The rearrangement joins TRBV25-1 to TRBJ2-3; D is perhaps TRBD1 (6 bases). The CDR3 extends over 17 amino acids. The V and J ends lost 3 bases and 4 bases respectively, with 20 bases between them. Germline V gene lookup returns CDR1 MGHDK and CDR2 SYGVNS. The CDR3, as DNA: TGTGCCAGCAGTGATTATACGGGACACCCCAAGGCAGATACGCAGTATTTT. Its translation: CASSDYTGHPKADTQYF.

The gene calls are TRBV4-3 and TRBJ2-6; possibly TRBD1 for D (5 bases). The germline V and J ends were trimmed by 1 base and 0 bases, with 16 bases remaining between them. CDR1 and CDR2 (germline): LGHNA, YSLEER. This CDR3 is built from 19 residues. The CDR3 region is CASSQAPYRPGSGANVLTF. CDR3 DNA sequence: TGCGCCAGCAGCCAAGCCCCGTACAGGCCAGGCTCTGGGGCCAACGTCCTGACTTTC.

This clone was detected only once. The chain carries TRBV19 and TRBJ1-4; tentative D call: TRBD1 (5 bases). V gave up 5 bases and J gave up 6 bases, with 13 bases separating them. Germline assignment: CDR1 LNHDA and CDR2 SQIVND (reference sequence). The CDR3 runs to 14 residues. The CDR3 reads CASSRSPRDEKLFF. The CDR3 DNA reads as TGTGCCAGTAGTCGGTCCCCCAGGGATGAAAAACTGTTTTTT.

The gene calls are TRBV18 and TRBJ2-5; D not resolved. CDR3 length: 13 amino acids. Germline V gene data show CDR1 as KGHSH and CDR2 as LQKENI. Trimming took off 0 bases at V and 5 bases at J, with 7 bases between the two ends. CDR3 nucleotides: TGTGCCAGCTCACCACCGGTTCTTGAGACCCAGTACTTC. It specifies CASSPPVLETQYF.

CDR3: CASSLLRGRETQYF. DNA of the CDR3: TGCGCCAGCAGCCTTCTCCGGGGCCGGGAGACCCAGTACTTC. V usage is TRBV4-1 and J usage is TRBJ2-5; possibly TRBD1 or TRBD2 for D (5 bases each). This CDR3 comprises 14 residues. CDR1 MGHRA and CDR2 YSYEKL come from the germline V gene. The V gene lost 4 bases and the J gene lost 5 bases, with 14 bases spanning the gap.

The rearrangement joins TRBV18 to TRBJ2-3, with D hard to call. Germline-derived CDR1 and CDR2 are KGHSH and LQKENI. V was cut by 3 bases and J by 5 bases, with 21 bases left in between. This CDR3 has 17 amino acids. The CDR3 loop reads CASSPLKGTRTGDTQYF. As DNA, the CDR3 is TGTGCCAGCTCACCCCTGAAGGGAACCCGAACGGGAGATACGCAGTATTTT.

The J gene is TRBJ2-7, the V gene TRBV19; 13 nucleotides align to TRBD2. The CDR3 runs 15 residues. CDR1 is LNHDA and CDR2 is SQIVND in the germline V gene (reference sequence). The V segment lost 6 bases and the J segment 6 bases; nucleotides outside the gene matches: 8. CDR3 protein: CASSQLAGGPVEQYF. The CDR3 DNA follows: TGTGCCAGTAGCCAACTAGCGGGAGGGCCGGTCGAGCAGTACTTC.

Only a few counts were recorded for this clone. The chain joins TRBV7-2 to TRBJ2-3; either TRBD1 or TRBD2 may fit D (5 bases each). Trimming took 1 base from V and 4 from J, leaving 12 bases between them. The CDR3 totals 15 residues. Germline loops: CDR1 SGHTA, CDR2 FQGNSA. The CDR3 region has the DNA TGTGCCAGCAGCTTAGGGGACCCAGGGCCAGATACGCAGTATTTT. Translation: CASSLGDPGPDTQYF.

This clone has ten or more counts. The chain has TRBV27 and TRBJ2-4; no reliable D call. The CDR3 has 15 amino acids. V was clipped by 5 bases and J by 0 bases, with 11 bases between them. Per the germline V gene, CDR1 is MNHEY and CDR2 is SMNVEV (reference sequence). The CDR3 region has the DNA TGTGCCAGCAGTAGATTGAACGAAGCCAAAAACATTCAGTACTTC. The encoded protein is CASSRLNEAKNIQYF.

A word on this clone: A much larger clone lies a single base off, so this may be a read error. This sample includes further DNA sequences coding for the same CDR3. The V and J genes are TRBV6-5 and TRBJ2-1; D call uncertain. From germline, CDR1 is MNHEY and CDR2 SVGAGI. Trimming removed 6 bases from V and 1 base from J, with 13 bases in between. The CDR3 loop spans 15 amino acids. CDR3 sequence: CASSPLRGSYNEQFF. CDR3 in DNA: TGTGCCAGCAGCCCTCTACGAGGTTCCTACAATGAGCAGTTCTTC.

This clone came up a few times. Here the CDR3 reads CASSLQGDSNTIYF. The CDR3 bases are TGTGCCAGCTCACTACAGGGAGATTCGAACACCATATATTTT. The V gene is TRBV18, the J gene TRBJ1-3, with D perhaps matching TRBD1 (6 bases). The V and J ends lost 4 bases and 7 bases respectively, with 14 bases between them. Germline CDR1 reads KGHSH; CDR2 reads LQKENI. This CDR3 has 14 amino acids.

V and J are TRBV7-6 and TRBJ2-3, with 11 bases lining up with TRBD2. J gave up 1 base and V 5 bases, and 5 bases lay outside the gene matches. This CDR3 comprises 16 residues. Germline lookup yields CDR1 SGHVS and CDR2 FNYEAQ. CDR3 bases: TGTGCCAGCAGCCTAACACTAGCGGGAGGCACAGATACGCAGTATTTT. As protein: CASSLTLAGGTDTQYF.

CDR3 sequence: CASSQARTGSSYEQYF. As DNA, the CDR3 is TGTGCCAGCAGCCAAGCCAGGACAGGGAGCTCCTACGAGCAGTACTTC. This chain links TRBV7-9 with TRBJ2-7; 8 bases align to TRBD1. This CDR3 has 16 residues. The V gene end was trimmed by 5 bases and the J gene end by 0 bases; junction bases not matched to a gene: 9. In germline, CDR1 is SEHNR, CDR2 FQNEAQ (reference sequence).

V gene TRBV10-3 combines with J gene TRBJ2-7; TRBD1 aligns across 12 bases. Germline V lookup: CDR1 ENHRY, CDR2 SYGVKD. The V gene end was trimmed by 10 bases and the J gene end by 6 bases; junction bases not matched to a gene: 7. This CDR3 has 13 residues. The CDR3 region is CASSGTGGSEQYF. Here the CDR3 DNA reads TGTGCCAGTTCCGGGACAGGGGGCTCCGAGCAGTACTTC.